These 4 T cell receptor beta chains were sequenced from one sample in a study of cytomegalovirus exposure and HLA in healthy donors (dated by TCRdb to 2015 to 2018). Libraries were built with the immunoSEQ multiplex PCR assay. For the multiplex PCR, a mixture combining 60 forward primers for TCR Vbeta segments and 13 reverse primers for TCR Jbeta segments was used. In its TCRdb copy, this immuneACCESS table keeps in-frame sequences only and misses some clones. Where compared with another copy, unresolved V genes explain less than half of these, and the others have no known cause. The sample data list around 130,000 clones, and around 83% of these were observed just once. Together, the top ten hold 6.7% of the sample. Sequenced sample: PBMCs. The receptors were gathered from a woman in her twenties or thirties in good health and CMV-seropositive.

The V gene is TRBV13, the J gene TRBJ1-5, with unresolved D. V shed 0 bases and J shed 2 bases, with 11 bases lying between them. CDR3 length equals 16 residues. Germline loops: CDR1 PRHDT, CDR2 FYEKMQ (reference sequence). In nucleotides, the CDR3 is TGTGCCAGCAGCTTAGGCGGGAGGCCAGGCAATCAGCCCCAGCATTTT. It translates to CASSLGGRPGNQPQHF. Looking up the rest from reference TRBV13 and TRBJ1-5 gives the full variable domain: AAGVIQSPRHLIKEKRETATLKCYPIPRHDTVYWYQQGPGQDPQFLISFYEKMQSDKGSIPDRFSAQQFSDYHSELNMSSLELGDSALYFCASSLGGRPGNQPQHFGDGTRLSIL.

The rearrangement joins TRBV30 to TRBJ1-1, with D tentatively TRBD1 (5 bases). CDR3 length equals 16 residues. The V end was cut by 0 bases, the J end by 4 bases, with 18 bases between. Per germline, CDR1 GTSNPN and CDR2 SVGIG (reference sequence). CDR3 protein: CAWSVPFGALGTEAFF. CDR3 nucleotide sequence: TGTGCCTGGAGTGTCCCCTTTGGGGCCCTGGGCACTGAAGCTTTCTTT.

The chain recombines TRBV29-1 with TRBJ2-3, with D possibly being TRBD2 (6 bases). Germline values: CDR1 SQVTM, CDR2 ANQGSEA. The CDR3 runs 12 residues. CDR3 in amino acids: CGSLEGTDTQYF. As DNA, the CDR3 is TGCGGCTCTTTGGAGGGGACAGATACGCAGTATTTT.

The chain combines TRBV28 with TRBJ1-1, with TRBD1 matching 7 bases. The CDR3 extends over 15 amino acids. Germline V gene sequence: CDR1 MDHEN, CDR2 SYDVKM. J lost 1 base, V lost 1 base, and 3 bases had no gene match. CDR3 DNA: TGTGCCAGCAGTTTATTCAGGGGGACGAACACTGAAGCTTTCTTT. Its translation is CASSLFRGTNTEAFF.